The 31 T cell receptor beta chains listed next were all sequenced from one sample in a study of graft-versus-host responses after intestinal transplantation. Produced via immunoSEQ multiplex PCR; TCRdb's table is partial and in-frame only. In the table there are about 88,000 clones, more than 85% of which are singletons. No antigen has been identified for these receptors. Material: unstimulated CD4+ T cells sorted from spleen or lymph node cells, obtained before transplant. The receptors originated from a human donor who was the organ donor for an intestinal transplant.

The chain is built from TRBV6-7 and TRBJ2-1, with 10 bases lining up with TRBD2. TRBV6-7 is assigned to the ORF class and has an uncertain function. The CDR3 consists of 18 residues. Trimming took 9 bases from V and 1 from J; bases not matched to a gene: 15. The CDR3 sequence is CARCGTSGENLSYNEQFF. The CDR3 nucleotides read TGTGCCAGGTGTGGCACTAGCGGGGAAAACCTATCCTACAATGAGCAGTTCTTC.

This clone was recorded only once. The chain joins TRBV4-2 to TRBJ1-4; D might be TRBD1 (6 bases). CDR1 and CDR2 from the germline V gene are LGHNA and YNFKEQ. CDR3 length: 15 residues. The V and J ends lost 1 base and 5 bases respectively, with 11 bases between them. The CDR3 bases are TGTGCCAGCAGCCAAGGCAGGGGAGAGAATGAAAAACTGTTTTTT. This translates into CASSQGRGENEKLFF.

This rearrangement joins TRBV7-3 to TRBJ2-7, with D tentatively TRBD1 (5 bases). The V end was cut by 0 bases, the J end by 5 bases, with 8 bases between. CDR1 and CDR2 (germline): SGHTA, FQGTGA. The CDR3 has 13 amino acids. The DNA of the CDR3 is TGTGCCAGCAGCTTAACCAGGGCAGACGAGCAGTACTTC. Amino acid sequence: CASSLTRADEQYF.

The chain joins TRBV12-5 to TRBJ2-3; 7 bases are a match to TRBD2. The ends lost 0 bases at V and 3 bases at J; junction bases unmatched: 9. CDR1 LGHNT and CDR2 FRNRAP come from the germline V gene. The CDR3 has 17 residues. The CDR3 region is CASGLVRGGVGTDTQYF. In DNA form, the CDR3 reads TGTGCTAGTGGTTTGGTACGTGGGGGGGTAGGGACAGATACGCAGTATTTT.

This chain connects TRBV20-1 to TRBJ2-7; D not resolved. Trimming took off 3 bases at V and 0 bases at J, with 3 bases between the two ends. Germline values: CDR1 DFQATT, CDR2 SNEGSKA (reference sequence). CDR3 size: 11 residues. CDR3 in DNA: TGCAGTGCTAGCAACTCCTACGAGCAGTACTTC. It is translated as CSASNSYEQYF.

This clone was seen only a few times. The chain is built from TRBV6-5 and TRBJ2-5; tentatively, D is TRBD2 (5 bases). The CDR3 contains 13 residues. Germline-derived CDR1 and CDR2 are MNHEY and SVGAGI. Trimming shortened V by 2 bases and J by 7 bases, and 11 bases separated the two germline ends. The CDR3 nucleotides read TGTGCCAGCAGTTACAAGAAGGAGGCGACCCAGTACTTC. As protein: CASSYKKEATQYF.

This chain connects TRBV28 to TRBJ2-1, with no clear D. V lost 11 bases to trimming and J lost 6 bases, with 11 bases between them. Germline CDR1 and CDR2: MDHEN and SYDVKM. The CDR3 is 11 amino acids. CDR3 loop: CACPTPNEQFF. The CDR3 bases are TGTGCCTGCCCTACCCCCAATGAGCAGTTCTTC. Full variable domain (rest looked up from reference TRBV28 and TRBJ2-1): DVKVTQSSRYLVKRTGEKVFLECVQDMDHENMFWYRQDPGLGLRLIYFSYDVKMKEKGDIPEGYSVSREKKERFSLILESASTNQTSMYLCACPTPNEQFFGPGTRLTVL.

The rearrangement links TRBV15 to TRBJ2-4, with TRBD1 matching 7 bases. The J segment lost 4 bases and the V segment lost 5 bases, leaving 5 bases of the junction unmatched. This CDR3 is 14 amino acids long. Germline loops: CDR1 LNHNV, CDR2 YYDKDF (reference sequence). The CDR3 DNA reads as TGTGCCACCAGCTCACAGGGGTTTAAAAACATTCAGTACTTC. The encoded protein is CATSSQGFKNIQYF.

The V call is TRBV9, the J call TRBJ1-2; D gene uncertain. Looked up from germline, CDR1 is SGDLS and CDR2 is YYNGEE. The CDR3 is 13 residues long. Trimming pared 0 bases from V and 0 bases from J, leaving 3 bases between. The DNA for the CDR3 is TGTGCCAGCAGCGTAGGTACTAACTATGGCTACACCTTC. It translates to CASSVGTNYGYTF.

With respect to this clone: Compared with germline, one end of the junction differs, possibly owing to a read error. This chain connects TRBV19 to TRBJ2-7; 7 nucleotides agree with TRBD1. Germline V lookup: CDR1 LNHDA, CDR2 SQIVND (reference sequence). The CDR3 spans 13 residues. CDR3 residues: CASSVGTVYGQYF. The CDR3 nucleotides read TGTGCCAGTAGTGTCGGGACAGTCTACGGGCAGTACTTC.

The chain links TRBV7-9 to TRBJ1-2; D gene ambiguous. Germline V lookup: CDR1 SEHNR, CDR2 FQNEAQ (reference sequence). Trimming shortened V by 1 base and J by 3 bases, and 9 bases separated the two germline ends. This CDR3 region has 14 residues. CDR3: CASSLGGRDYGYTF. The CDR3, as DNA: TGTGCCAGCAGCTTAGGAGGGAGGGACTATGGCTACACCTTC.

This clone was seen once. This chain connects TRBV28 to TRBJ2-1, with 13 bases lining up with TRBD2. Trimming removed 6 bases from V and 4 bases from J; junction bases left unmatched: 3. This CDR3 has 15 amino acids. Germline V lookup: CDR1 MDHEN, CDR2 SYDVKM. This CDR3 is CASRLAGGRYNEQFF. CDR3 DNA sequence: TGTGCCAGCAGACTAGCGGGAGGGCGGTACAATGAGCAGTTCTTC. Supplemented by reference TRBV28 and TRBJ2-1, the full variable domain reads DVKVTQSSRYLVKRTGEKVFLECVQDMDHENMFWYRQDPGLGLRLIYFSYDVKMKEKGDIPEGYSVSREKKERFSLILESASTNQTSMYLCASRLAGGRYNEQFFGPGTRLTVL.

The CDR3 here is CASSWLRVSSYNEQFF. The CDR3 DNA reads as TGCGCCAGCAGTTGGTTGAGGGTTAGCTCCTACAATGAGCAGTTCTTC. This chain joins TRBV10-1 and TRBJ2-1; tentatively, D is TRBD2 (5 bases). V was clipped by 5 bases and J by 0 bases, with 14 bases between them. CDR3 length equals 16 residues. Looked up from germline, CDR1 is WNHNN and CDR2 is SYGVQD (reference sequence).

This chain connects TRBV30 to TRBJ1-1, with a weak D call TRBD1 (5 bases). The CDR3 is 13 residues long. The germline V gene has CDR1 GTSNPN and CDR2 SVGIG (reference sequence). Between the trimmed V and J ends, which lost 0 bases and 3 bases, there was a span of 8 bases. CDR3 sequence: CAWSVLRDTEAFF. The DNA of the CDR3 is TGTGCCTGGAGTGTACTCAGGGACACTGAAGCTTTCTTT. The entire variable domain, with the rest obtained from reference TRBV30 and TRBJ1-1, is as follows: SQTIHQWPATLVQPVGSPLSLECTVEGTSNPNLYWYRQAAGRGLQLLFYSVGIGQISSEVPQNLSASRPQDRQFILSSKKLLLSDSGFYLCAWSVLRDTEAFFGQGTRLTVV.

This rearrangement joins TRBV6-4 to TRBJ2-3, with 7 bases matching TRBD2. The CDR3 extends over 14 amino acids. V shed 10 bases and J 0 bases; nucleotides not matched to a gene: 7. Looked up from germline, CDR1 is MRHNA and CDR2 is SNTAGT. CDR3 in amino acids: CATKPGLSTDTQYF. The DNA of the CDR3 is TGTGCCACCAAACCGGGACTAAGCACAGATACGCAGTATTTT.

The chain couples TRBV4-2 to TRBJ2-1, with 11 bases aligning to TRBD2. The V gene's germline CDR1 is LGHNA and CDR2 YNFKEQ. Trimming at V came to 1 base and at J to 10 bases, leaving 9 bases not matched to a gene. The CDR3 is 16 residues long. The CDR3 sequence: CASSQVGLLAGGEQFF. CDR3 sequence (DNA): TGTGCCAGCAGCCAAGTAGGATTGCTAGCGGGAGGCGAGCAGTTCTTC.

The chain couples TRBV7-3 to TRBJ2-7, with D possibly TRBD2 on 6 matching bases. The ends were cut back, 6 bases at V and 3 bases at J, with 18 bases in the middle. CDR1 SGHTA and CDR2 FQGTGA come from the germline V gene. The CDR3 is made up of 15 amino acids. The CDR3 DNA reads TGTGCCAGCAGGGCCGGGGGAAATTCGGACTACGAGCAGTACTTC. Its translation: CASRAGGNSDYEQYF.

The CDR3 protein is CASSQAGGAGIRLDYGYTF. CDR3 bases: TGTGCCAGCAGCCAAGCGGGAGGGGCAGGGATCAGACTGGATTATGGCTACACCTTC. The chain carries TRBV4-2 and TRBJ1-2; maybe TRBD1 (5 bases). Germline CDR1 reads LGHNA; CDR2 reads YNFKEQ. CDR3 size: 19 residues. Between the trimmed V and J ends, which lost 1 base and 5 bases, there was a span of 26 bases.

This rearrangement joins TRBV30 to TRBJ1-2; no firm D call. Per the germline V gene, CDR1 is GTSNPN and CDR2 is SVGIG (reference sequence). V lost 4 bases to trimming and J lost 0 bases, with 15 bases between them. The CDR3 has 15 residues. The CDR3 reads CAWTPAAYTNYGYTF. CDR3 in DNA: TGTGCCTGGACCCCAGCGGCTTATACTAACTATGGCTACACCTTC.

The chain has TRBV2 and TRBJ2-1; TRBD2 matches 8 bases. The CDR3 loop spans 15 amino acids. The germline V gene encodes CDR1 SNHLY and CDR2 FYNNEI. V gave up 4 bases and J gave up 4 bases; unmatched junction bases: 6. In nucleotides, the CDR3 is TGTGCCAGCAGTGTAGGACTAGCAGCTTACAATGAGCAGTTCTTC. It is translated as CASSVGLAAYNEQFF.

The chain employs TRBV9 and TRBJ1-2; the match to TRBD1 covers 7 bases. This CDR3 is built from 12 residues. CDR1 is SGDLS and CDR2 is YYNGEE in the germline V gene. V was clipped by 4 bases and J by 7 bases; unmatched bases: 4. The CDR3 here is CASSPTGIGYTF. The CDR3 DNA follows: TGTGCCAGCAGCCCGACAGGGATTGGCTACACCTTC.

The J gene is TRBJ1-4, the V gene TRBV30, with a possible D match to TRBD1 (6 bases). The V end lost 4 bases, the J end lost 13 bases, and 19 bases lay between the germline ends. The germline gives CDR1 GTSNPN, CDR2 SVGIG (reference sequence). This CDR3 has 13 amino acids. The CDR3 protein is CAWNGVPGAVLFF. Written as DNA, the CDR3 is TGTGCCTGGAACGGGGTCCCAGGGGCGGTACTGTTTTTT.

This sequence joins TRBV2 and TRBJ2-7; TRBD1 aligns across 7 bases. Germline loops: CDR1 SNHLY, CDR2 FYNNEI. The CDR3 sequence is 12 residues long. V shed 10 bases, J shed 3 bases, and the junction held 6 bases outside the gene matches. This CDR3 is CANRGQLYEQYF. The CDR3 DNA sequence: TGTGCCAACAGGGGACAGCTCTACGAGCAGTACTTC.

The gene calls are TRBV30 and TRBJ1-1, with a tentative D call TRBD1 (5 bases). Germline CDR1 GTSNPN, CDR2 SVGIG (reference sequence). CDR3 length: 12 residues. Trimming pared 6 bases from V and 4 bases from J, leaving 12 bases between. The chain's CDR3 is CACLRVSTEAFF. The CDR3 bases are TGTGCCTGCCTCAGGGTAAGCACTGAAGCTTTCTTT.

The rearrangement uses TRBV6-1 and TRBJ1-5; no clear D. The germline CDR1 and CDR2 sequences are MNHNS and SASEGT. The CDR3 has 15 amino acids. Trimming removed 5 bases from V and 0 bases from J, with 11 bases in between. The CDR3 loop reads CASSMARYSNQPQHF. CDR3 nucleotide sequence: TGTGCCAGCAGTATGGCGCGGTATAGCAATCAGCCCCAGCATTTT.

This rearrangement joins TRBV19 to TRBJ2-7, with D perhaps matching TRBD2 (5 bases). The CDR3 runs to 14 residues. Germline V gene lookup returns CDR1 LNHDA and CDR2 SQIVND (reference sequence). The V end lost 1 base, the J end lost 2 bases, and 9 bases lay between the germline ends. For the CDR3, the DNA is TGTGCCAGTAGTATAGGGACTTATGCCTACGAGCAGTACTTC. Translation: CASSIGTYAYEQYF.

J is TRBJ2-3 and V is TRBV18, with 11 bases aligning to TRBD2. The CDR3 has 16 residues. Germline assignment: CDR1 KGHSH and CDR2 LQKENI. The V and J ends lost 2 bases and 4 bases, in that order; junction bases with no gene match: 5. The CDR3 loop reads CASSPRMGLAADTQYF. DNA for the CDR3: TGTGCCAGCTCACCAAGGATGGGACTAGCGGCAGATACGCAGTATTTT. Variable domain in full (rest from reference TRBV18 and TRBJ2-3): NAGVMQNPRHLVRRRGQEARLRCSPMKGHSHVYWYRQLPEEGLKFMVYLQKENIIDESGMPKERFSAEFPKEGPSILRIQQVVRGDSAAYFCASSPRMGLAADTQYFGPGTRLTVL.

The rearrangement joins TRBV5-6 to TRBJ2-1; no definite D call. The CDR3 sequence is 12 residues long. Germline V gene lookup returns CDR1 SGHDT and CDR2 YYEEEE. V lost 0 bases to trimming and J lost 7 bases, with 5 bases between them. The CDR3 nucleotides are TGTGCCAGCAGCTTGGTCGAGAATGAGCAGTTCTTC. The encoded protein is CASSLVENEQFF.

This clone was seen a handful of times. The chain combines TRBV4-1 with TRBJ1-3; 7 bases line up with TRBD1. J was trimmed by 0 bases and V by 2 bases; bases with no gene match: 7. This CDR3 contains 17 residues. Germline V gene sequence: CDR1 MGHRA, CDR2 YSYEKL. CDR3 sequence reads: CASSQRDRTSSGNTIYF. CDR3 in DNA: TGCGCCAGCAGCCAAAGGGACAGAACCAGCTCTGGAAACACCATATATTTT.

The chain carries TRBV9 and TRBJ1-3; 8 bases match TRBD1. This CDR3 is 16 amino acids long. The trim removed 2 bases at V and 0 bases at J, leaving 4 bases unmatched. Germline V gene lookup returns CDR1 SGDLS and CDR2 YYNGEE. The CDR3 spells CASSVTGEISGNTIYF. Here the CDR3 DNA reads TGTGCCAGCAGCGTGACAGGGGAGATCTCTGGAAACACCATATATTTT. Supplemented by reference TRBV9 and TRBJ1-3, the full variable domain reads DSGVTQTPKHLITATGQRVTLRCSPRSGDLSVYWYQQSLDQGLQFLIQYYNGEERAKGNILERFSAQQFPDLHSELNLSSLELGDSALYFCASSVTGEISGNTIYFGEGSWLTVV.

The V gene is TRBV28, the J gene TRBJ1-3; no definite D call. The CDR3 covers 13 residues. Germline loops: CDR1 MDHEN, CDR2 SYDVKM. With 2 bases removed from V and 2 bases from J, the gap between germline ends came to 4 bases. The CDR3 sequence is CASSLAAGNTIYF. The CDR3 nucleotides read TGTGCCAGCAGTTTAGCGGCTGGAAACACCATATATTTT.